This TCR beta chain appears in the sequencing data of a study of blood T cell repertoires in COVID-19. This CDR3 is 16 amino acids long. V lost 5 bases, J lost 4 bases, and 12 bases stayed unmatched. Germline V gene data show CDR1 as MNHEY and CDR2 as SMNVEV (reference sequence). The data were produced by immunoSEQ multiplex PCR, yet TCRdb's version contains in-frame clones alone and is incomplete. The table lists under 300,000 clones, 88% of them singletons. This sequence originates from a woman between 35 and 50 years old who had been exposed to COVID-19. Material: PBMCs or T cells enriched from blood (not recorded which). The rearrangement links TRBV27 to TRBJ1-1; 8 nucleotides match TRBD1. This CDR3 is CASSHMTGARLTEAFF. The CDR3 DNA reads TGTGCCAGCAGTCATATGACAGGGGCCCGGCTCACTGAAGCTTTCTTT.